Listed below are T cell receptor beta chains from one sample, sequenced in a study of cytomegalovirus exposure and HLA in healthy donors. Only in-frame clones appear in the TCRdb table, and some are missing; sequencing was by immunoSEQ multiplex PCR. The sample comprises about 100,000 clones, roughly 69% of which are singletons, and 2.6% rests with the top ten. Input material: PBMCs. Receptor source: a man in his fifties or sixties in good health and CMV-seropositive. CDR3s include the opening cysteine and the closing phenylalanine or tryptophan. Clone size is given for some rows only: seen once, a few or many times, or a class if the clone is expanded.

v_gene: TRBV6-5
abundance: -
CDR3aa: CASSYDAGTYEQYF

v_gene: TRBV5-1
abundance: once
CDR3aa: CASSLGVAADTQYF

v_gene: TRBV4-2
abundance: -
CDR3aa: CASSQDTSGASYEQYF

v_gene: TRBV30
abundance: -
CDR3aa: CAWGRGGVRDTQYF

v_gene: TRBV6-4
abundance: -
CDR3aa: CASSWIAGDNEQFF

v_gene: TRBV21-1
abundance: -
CDR3aa: CASSKMGGSYSYEQYF

v_gene: TRBV28
abundance: few
CDR3aa: CASSPTYNEQFF

v_gene: TRBV19
abundance: -
CDR3aa: CASSLGQNNSPLHF

v_gene: TRBV5-6
abundance: medium-sized
CDR3aa: CASSSPRINEQFF

v_gene: TRBV12-5
abundance: -
CDR3aa: CASRGQRGINTQYF

v_gene: TRBV6-5
abundance: few
CDR3aa: CASSLARRASGNTIYF

v_gene: TRBV10-1
abundance: -
CDR3aa: CASSESTSGSTETQYF

v_gene: TRBV4-2
abundance: -
CDR3aa: CASSHEGAANEKLFF

v_gene: TRBV7-2
abundance: -
CDR3aa: CASSLGTGTLGETQYF

v_gene: TRBV19
abundance: -
CDR3aa: CASTGQLSNQPQHF

v_gene: TRBV18
abundance: -
CDR3aa: CASSTSENNEQFF

v_gene: TRBV2
abundance: -
CDR3aa: CASTKGDSLLNYYGYTF

v_gene: TRBV5-1
abundance: -
CDR3aa: CASSVTGGGEAFF

v_gene: TRBV9
abundance: -
CDR3aa: CASSVDMNTEAFF

v_gene: TRBV5-4
abundance: -
CDR3aa: CASSTKLSGGDNEQFF

v_gene: TRBV27
abundance: -
CDR3aa: CASSPRRTDLYGYTF

v_gene: TRBV19
abundance: -
CDR3aa: CASSKRGIQYF

v_gene: TRBV2
abundance: -
CDR3aa: CASSERGRTQHF

v_gene: TRBV6-1
abundance: few
CDR3aa: CASSAPGQMNTEAFF

v_gene: TRBV14
abundance: -
CDR3aa: CASSQEDRGWISPLHF

v_gene: TRBV28
abundance: once
CDR3aa: CASSSLGNTIYF